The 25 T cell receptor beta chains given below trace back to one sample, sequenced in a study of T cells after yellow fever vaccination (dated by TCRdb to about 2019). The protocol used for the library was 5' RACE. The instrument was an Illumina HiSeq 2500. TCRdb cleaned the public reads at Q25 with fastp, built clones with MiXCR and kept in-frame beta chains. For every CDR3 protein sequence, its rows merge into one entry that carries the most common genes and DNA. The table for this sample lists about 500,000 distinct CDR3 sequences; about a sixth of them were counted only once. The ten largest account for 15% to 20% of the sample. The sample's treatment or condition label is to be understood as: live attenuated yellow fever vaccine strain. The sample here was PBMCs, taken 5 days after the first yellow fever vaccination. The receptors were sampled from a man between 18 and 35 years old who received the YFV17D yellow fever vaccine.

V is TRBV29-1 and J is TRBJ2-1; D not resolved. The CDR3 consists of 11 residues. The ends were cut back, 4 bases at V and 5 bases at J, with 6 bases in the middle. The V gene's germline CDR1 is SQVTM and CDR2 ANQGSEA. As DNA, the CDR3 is TGCAGCGTTGTACCTAACAATGAGCAGTTCTTC. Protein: CSVVPNNEQFF.

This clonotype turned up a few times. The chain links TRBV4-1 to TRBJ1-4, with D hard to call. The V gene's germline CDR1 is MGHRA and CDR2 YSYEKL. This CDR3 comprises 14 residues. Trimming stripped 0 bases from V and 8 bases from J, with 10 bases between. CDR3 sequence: CASSQEGIREKLFF. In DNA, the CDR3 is TGCGCCAGCAGCCAAGAGGGTATACGAGAAAAACTGTTTTTT.

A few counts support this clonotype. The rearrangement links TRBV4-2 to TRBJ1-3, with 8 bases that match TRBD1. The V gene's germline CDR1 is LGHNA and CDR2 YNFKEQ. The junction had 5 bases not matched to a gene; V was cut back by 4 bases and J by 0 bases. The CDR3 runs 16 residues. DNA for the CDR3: TGTGCCAGCAGCCGAGACAGGGGCCTCTCTGGAAACACCATATATTTT. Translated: CASSRDRGLSGNTIYF.

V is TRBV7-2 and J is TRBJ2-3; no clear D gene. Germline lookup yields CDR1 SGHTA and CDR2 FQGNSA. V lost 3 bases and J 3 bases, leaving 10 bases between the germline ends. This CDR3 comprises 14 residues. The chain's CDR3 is CASSLVLLTDTQYF. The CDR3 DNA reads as TGTGCCAGCAGCTTGGTCCTACTTACAGATACGCAGTATTTT.

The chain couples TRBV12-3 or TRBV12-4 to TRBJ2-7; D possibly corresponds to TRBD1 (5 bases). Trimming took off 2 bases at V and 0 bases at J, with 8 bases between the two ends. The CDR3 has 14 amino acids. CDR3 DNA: TGTGCCAGCAGTTTATTAGGGGCCTCCTACGAGCAGTACTTC. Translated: CASSLLGASYEQYF.

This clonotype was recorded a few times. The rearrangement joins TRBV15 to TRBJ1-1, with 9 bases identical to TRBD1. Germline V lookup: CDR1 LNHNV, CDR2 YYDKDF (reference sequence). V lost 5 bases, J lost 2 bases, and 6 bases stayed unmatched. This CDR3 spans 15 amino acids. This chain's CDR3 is CATSPRTGENTEAFF. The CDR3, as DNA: TGTGCCACCAGCCCCCGGACAGGGGAAAACACTGAAGCTTTCTTT.

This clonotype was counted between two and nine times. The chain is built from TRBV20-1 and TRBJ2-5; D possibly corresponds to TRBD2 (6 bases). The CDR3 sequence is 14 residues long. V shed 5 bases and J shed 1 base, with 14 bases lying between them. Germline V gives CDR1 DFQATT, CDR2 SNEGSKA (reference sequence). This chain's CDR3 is CSAYVGGSQETQYF. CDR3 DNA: TGCAGTGCTTACGTCGGGGGATCCCAAGAGACCCAGTACTTC.

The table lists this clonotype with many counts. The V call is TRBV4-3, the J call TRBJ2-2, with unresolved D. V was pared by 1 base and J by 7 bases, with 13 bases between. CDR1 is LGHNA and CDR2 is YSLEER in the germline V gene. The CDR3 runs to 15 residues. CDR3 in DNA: TGCGCCAGCAGCCAAGCCGCAGCTAGAATCGGGGAGCTGTTTTTT. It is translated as CASSQAAARIGELFF.

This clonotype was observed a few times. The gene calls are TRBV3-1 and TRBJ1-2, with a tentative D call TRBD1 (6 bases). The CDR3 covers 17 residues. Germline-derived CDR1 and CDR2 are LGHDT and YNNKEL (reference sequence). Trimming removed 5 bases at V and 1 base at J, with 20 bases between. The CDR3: CASSMQWGPHFNYGYTF. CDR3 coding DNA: TGTGCCAGCAGCATGCAATGGGGGCCTCATTTTAACTATGGCTACACCTTC.

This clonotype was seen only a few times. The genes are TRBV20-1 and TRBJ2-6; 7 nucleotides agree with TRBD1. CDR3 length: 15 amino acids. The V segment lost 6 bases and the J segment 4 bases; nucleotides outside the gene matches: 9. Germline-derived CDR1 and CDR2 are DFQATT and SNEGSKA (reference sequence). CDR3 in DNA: TGCAGTGCATTTGAGACAGGGACAGGGGCCAACGTCCTGACTTTC. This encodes CSAFETGTGANVLTF.

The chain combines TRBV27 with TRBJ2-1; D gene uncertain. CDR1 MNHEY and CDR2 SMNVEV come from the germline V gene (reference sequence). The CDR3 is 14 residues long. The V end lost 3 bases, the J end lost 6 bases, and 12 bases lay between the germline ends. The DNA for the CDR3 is TGTGCCAGCAGTTTGGCGAGTGCGGTCAATGAGCAGTTCTTC. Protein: CASSLASAVNEQFF.

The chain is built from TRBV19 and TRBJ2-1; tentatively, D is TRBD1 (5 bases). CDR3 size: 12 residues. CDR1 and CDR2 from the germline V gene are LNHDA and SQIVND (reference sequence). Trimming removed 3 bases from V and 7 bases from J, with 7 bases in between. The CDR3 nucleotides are TGTGCCAGTAGTATCAGGGTGAATGAGCAGTTCTTC. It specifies CASSIRVNEQFF.

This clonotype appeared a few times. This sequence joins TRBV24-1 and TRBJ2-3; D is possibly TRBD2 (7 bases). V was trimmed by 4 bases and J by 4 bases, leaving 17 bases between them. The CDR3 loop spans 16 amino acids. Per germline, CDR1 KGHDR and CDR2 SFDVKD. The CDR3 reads CATSELGGGRADTQYF. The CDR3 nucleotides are TGTGCCACCAGTGAACTGGGGGGGGGCCGGGCAGATACGCAGTATTTT.

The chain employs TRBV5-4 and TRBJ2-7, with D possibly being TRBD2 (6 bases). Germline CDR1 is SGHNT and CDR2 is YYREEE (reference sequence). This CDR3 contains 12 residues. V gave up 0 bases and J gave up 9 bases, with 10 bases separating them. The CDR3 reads CASSLGPSAQYF. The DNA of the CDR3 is TGTGCCAGCAGCTTGGGGCCTAGCGCGCAGTACTTC.

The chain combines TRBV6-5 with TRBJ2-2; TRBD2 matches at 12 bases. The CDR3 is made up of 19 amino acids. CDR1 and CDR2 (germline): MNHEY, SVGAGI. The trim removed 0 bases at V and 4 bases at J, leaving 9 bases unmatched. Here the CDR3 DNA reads TGTGCCAGCAGTTACTCGATGCCTAGCGGGGGGGCGGTCACCGGGGAGCTGTTTTTT. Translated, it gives CASSYSMPSGGAVTGELFF.

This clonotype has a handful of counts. In nucleotides, the CDR3 is TGTGCCAGCAGTTACTCGGGACAGACTTACAATGAGCAGTTCTTC. The encoded protein is CASSYSGQTYNEQFF. The gene calls are TRBV6-5 and TRBJ2-1, with 7 bases lining up with TRBD1. The J segment lost 4 bases and the V segment lost 0 bases, leaving 3 bases of the junction unmatched. Germline CDR1 is MNHEY and CDR2 is SVGAGI. The CDR3 is made up of 15 amino acids.

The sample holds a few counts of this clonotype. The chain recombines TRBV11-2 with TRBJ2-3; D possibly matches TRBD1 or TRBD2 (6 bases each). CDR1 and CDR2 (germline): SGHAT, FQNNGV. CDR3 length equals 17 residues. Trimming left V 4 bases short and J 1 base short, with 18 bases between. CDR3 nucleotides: TGTGCCAGCAGCTGGGTGAGGGGGGACGCCCGCACAGATACGCAGTATTTT. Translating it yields CASSWVRGDARTDTQYF.

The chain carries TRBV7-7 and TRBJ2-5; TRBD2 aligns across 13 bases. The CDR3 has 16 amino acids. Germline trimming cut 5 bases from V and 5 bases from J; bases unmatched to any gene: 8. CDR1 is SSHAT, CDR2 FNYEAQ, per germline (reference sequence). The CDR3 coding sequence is TGTGCCAGCAGCCGAACTAGCGGGGGGGCCCAGGAGACCCAGTACTTC. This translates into CASSRTSGGAQETQYF.

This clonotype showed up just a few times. The CDR3: CASSKLGITQYF. CDR3 coding DNA: TGTGCCAGCAGCAAATTAGGAATTACGCAGTATTTT. This chain links TRBV11-2 with TRBJ2-3; D gene ambiguous. This CDR3 has 12 amino acids. V lost 5 bases and J lost 8, with 11 bases in between. Per the germline V gene, CDR1 is SGHAT and CDR2 is FQNNGV.

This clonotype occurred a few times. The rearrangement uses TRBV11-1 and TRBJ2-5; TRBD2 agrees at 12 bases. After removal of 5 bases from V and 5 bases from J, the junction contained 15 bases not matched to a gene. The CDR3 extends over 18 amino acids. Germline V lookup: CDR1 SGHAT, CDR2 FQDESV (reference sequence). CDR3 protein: CASSEGLAGTPTRETQYF. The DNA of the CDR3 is TGTGCCAGCAGCGAAGGACTAGCGGGGACCCCTACAAGGGAGACCCAGTACTTC.

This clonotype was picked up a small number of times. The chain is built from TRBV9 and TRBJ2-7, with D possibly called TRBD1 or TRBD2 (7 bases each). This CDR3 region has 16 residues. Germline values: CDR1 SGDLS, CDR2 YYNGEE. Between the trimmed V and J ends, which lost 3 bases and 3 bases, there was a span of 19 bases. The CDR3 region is CASSGGGQRGVYEQYF. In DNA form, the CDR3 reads TGTGCCAGCAGCGGGGGGGGACAGCGAGGGGTCTACGAGCAGTACTTC.

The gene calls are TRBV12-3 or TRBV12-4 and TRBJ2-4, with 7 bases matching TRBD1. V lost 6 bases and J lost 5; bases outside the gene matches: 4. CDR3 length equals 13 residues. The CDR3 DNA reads TGTGCCAGCAGACTTACAGGGGAAAACATTCAGTACTTC. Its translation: CASRLTGENIQYF.

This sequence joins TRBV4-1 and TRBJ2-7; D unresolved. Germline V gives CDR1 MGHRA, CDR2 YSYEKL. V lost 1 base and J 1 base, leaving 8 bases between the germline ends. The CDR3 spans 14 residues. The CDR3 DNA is TGCGCCAGCAGCCAAGTGGGCACTTCCTACGAGCAGTACGTC. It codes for CASSQVGTSYEQYV.

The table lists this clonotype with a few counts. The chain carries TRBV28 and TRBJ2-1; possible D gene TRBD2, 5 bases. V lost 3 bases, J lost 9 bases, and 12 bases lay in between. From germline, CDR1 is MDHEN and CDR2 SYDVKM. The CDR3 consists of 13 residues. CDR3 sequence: CASSFRGSGEQFF. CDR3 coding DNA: TGTGCCAGCAGTTTTCGGGGTTCCGGTGAGCAGTTCTTC.

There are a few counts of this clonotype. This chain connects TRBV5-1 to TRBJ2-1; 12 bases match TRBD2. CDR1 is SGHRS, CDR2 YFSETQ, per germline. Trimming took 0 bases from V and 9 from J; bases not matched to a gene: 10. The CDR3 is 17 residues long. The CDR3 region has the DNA TGCGCCAGCAGCTTGGGTAGTGCTAGCGGGGGGGCCAGTGAGCAGTTCTTC. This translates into CASSLGSASGGASEQFF.